This T cell receptor (beta chain) is drawn from a study of control samples from healthy donors and cancer patients. This CDR3 comprises 11 residues. Germline V gene lookup returns CDR1 SEHNR and CDR2 FQNEAQ (reference sequence). With 5 bases removed from V and 8 bases from J, the gap between germline ends came to 7 bases. Using immunoSEQ multiplex PCR, the repertoire was profiled, and TCRdb retains in-frame clones only, with some absent. This sample has approximately 150,000 clones, with about 90% found just once. Sequences were obtained from blood. This clonotype originated in a man aged 18 to 29 in good health. The rearrangement uses TRBV7-9 and TRBJ2-1; D unclear. The CDR3 coding sequence is TGTGCCAGCAGCCCCAACTATGAGCAGTTCTTC. This encodes CASSPNYEQFF.